This is a list of T cell receptor beta chains from one sample in a study of identical twins. TCRdb re-called the 5' RACE reads through MiXCR, storing one row per CDR3 protein. Of roughly 690,000 distinct CDR3 sequences listed, over 20% were seen once; the top ten hold roughly 4%. The same data also contributed to another study, on T cells expressing NK-cell markers.

Material for sequencing was PBMCs. These receptors were obtained from a woman aged 18-29 years in good health. The conserved cysteine and the conserved F or W are not part of the CDR3 here. Fields, in order: J gene, clone size, V gene, D gene, CDR3 protein. The D gene is left open where the match is weak. Clone size is not always given. Where it is, it says once, few, many or a class for expanded clones.

j_call: TRBJ2-3
clone_size: .
v_call: TRBV9
d_call: .
cdr3_aa: ASSALGADTQY

j_call: TRBJ2-2
clone_size: .
v_call: TRBV5-4
d_call: .
cdr3_aa: ASGTAENTGELF

j_call: TRBJ2-2
clone_size: few
v_call: TRBV12-3/TRBV12-4
d_call: TRBD1
cdr3_aa: ASSSARQGRAGELF

j_call: TRBJ2-1
clone_size: .
v_call: TRBV30
d_call: .
cdr3_aa: AWRSGWVQF

j_call: TRBJ2-2
clone_size: .
v_call: TRBV18
d_call: .
cdr3_aa: ASSPAHLGNTGELF

j_call: TRBJ2-4
clone_size: .
v_call: TRBV12-3/TRBV12-4
d_call: .
cdr3_aa: ASRDRGTNIQY

j_call: TRBJ2-1
clone_size: .
v_call: TRBV20-1
d_call: .
cdr3_aa: SARGMVEQF

j_call: TRBJ1-6
clone_size: many
v_call: TRBV7-8
d_call: .
cdr3_aa: ASSLDRYSPLH

j_call: TRBJ2-1
clone_size: many
v_call: TRBV12-3/TRBV12-4
d_call: .
cdr3_aa: ASSSNLRVSEQF

j_call: TRBJ2-7
clone_size: few
v_call: TRBV6-5
d_call: TRBD2
cdr3_aa: ASSSRTSGASFQY

j_call: TRBJ1-5
clone_size: .
v_call: TRBV10-3
d_call: .
cdr3_aa: AISESAAGNQPQH

j_call: TRBJ2-3
clone_size: .
v_call: TRBV7-2
d_call: .
cdr3_aa: ASSFVVGTSATDTQY

j_call: TRBJ2-6
clone_size: .
v_call: TRBV10-3
d_call: .
cdr3_aa: AAQGAGANVLT

j_call: TRBJ2-1
clone_size: .
v_call: TRBV20-1
d_call: .
cdr3_aa: SATPRNEQF

j_call: TRBJ1-4
clone_size: .
v_call: TRBV6-1
d_call: .
cdr3_aa: ASRGTTNEKLF

j_call: TRBJ2-2
clone_size: .
v_call: TRBV5-6
d_call: TRBD2
cdr3_aa: ASSLGTSGPPGELF